The 20 T cell receptor beta chains presented below share a single source sample, sequenced in a study of T cell responses to AZD1222 COVID-19 vaccine. Sequencing used immunoSEQ multiplex PCR; TCRdb keeps in-frame clones, though not all of them. The sample holds around 20,000 clones, almost 85% seen once. The source material was peripheral blood, sampled 28 days after the second AZD1222 dose. These receptors were taken from an adult who received the AZD1222 COVID-19 vaccine.

This clone has just a few counts. The rearrangement uses TRBV27 and TRBJ1-2; D possibly corresponds to TRBD1 (5 bases). The CDR3 has 16 residues. Trimming cost V 0 bases and J 4 bases, with 15 bases left between them. Germline V CDR1 and CDR2: MNHEY, SMNVEV (reference sequence). The CDR3 region has the DNA TGTGCCAGCAGTTTATCAGGGGCGGTGGGGTTCTATGGCTACACCTTC. Amino acid sequence: CASSLSGAVGFYGYTF.

The rearrangement uses TRBV7-2 and TRBJ2-5; either TRBD1 or TRBD2 may fit D (6 bases each). Germline V gene lookup returns CDR1 SGHTA and CDR2 FQGNSA. V was trimmed by 5 bases and J by 7 bases, leaving 11 bases between them. This CDR3 comprises 12 residues. The CDR3 DNA sequence: TGTGCCAGCAGCCTCGGAGGGGGGACCCAGTACTTC. Protein sequence: CASSLGGGTQYF. Based on the CDR3 plus reference TRBV7-2 and TRBJ2-5, the full variable domain is GAGVSQSPSNKVTEKGKDVELRCDPISGHTALYWYRQSLGQGLEFLIYFQGNSAPDKSGLPSDRFSAERTGGSVSTLTIQRTQQEDSAVYLCASSLGGGTQYFGPGTRLLVL.

This clone was counted only a few times. The chain uses TRBV7-9 and TRBJ1-4; D is uncertain. Germline CDR1 is SEHNR and CDR2 is FQNEAQ (reference sequence). This CDR3 has 15 residues. The V end was cut by 5 bases, the J end by 3 bases, with 13 bases between. CDR3 DNA: TGTGCCAGCAGCGTGGGAAAATTGGCTAATGAAAAACTGTTTTTT. Residues: CASSVGKLANEKLFF.

This clone has more than one count but fewer than ten. V gene TRBV19 combines with J gene TRBJ1-1; unclear D gene. Trimming took 3 bases from V and 6 from J, leaving 14 bases between them. CDR3 size: 14 residues. From germline, CDR1 is LNHDA and CDR2 SQIVND (reference sequence). The CDR3 nucleotides read TGTGCCAGTAGTATGACGGGGTCTCTTCCTGAAGCTTTCTTT. Protein: CASSMTGSLPEAFF.

The rearrangement links TRBV4-2 to TRBJ1-3; D perhaps matches TRBD1 (5 bases). V was clipped by 0 bases and J by 0 bases, with 9 bases between them. Germline V gives CDR1 LGHNA, CDR2 YNFKEQ. CDR3 length: 16 amino acids. The CDR3 bases are TGTGCCAGCAGCCAAGACGGGACCTTCTCTGGAAACACCATATATTTT. Translating gives CASSQDGTFSGNTIYF.

The chain recombines TRBV5-1 with TRBJ2-7; no reliable D call. From germline, CDR1 is SGHRS and CDR2 YFSETQ. CDR3 length: 13 amino acids. Trimming stripped 7 bases from V and 3 bases from J, with 14 bases between. This CDR3 is CASAGDTGYEQYF. For the CDR3, the DNA is TGCGCCAGCGCTGGCGACACCGGCTACGAGCAGTACTTC.

This sequence joins TRBV7-9 and TRBJ1-1; tentatively, D is TRBD1 (6 bases). CDR1 and CDR2 (germline): SEHNR, FQNEAQ (reference sequence). This CDR3 has 15 residues. V dropped 4 bases and J dropped 1 base, with 13 bases sitting between them. The CDR3 loop reads CASSSPDSGNTEAFF. The CDR3 DNA sequence: TGTGCCAGCAGCTCTCCGGACAGTGGGAACACTGAAGCTTTCTTT.

The J gene is TRBJ2-2, the V gene TRBV4-2; 10 nucleotides align to TRBD1. This CDR3 is built from 17 residues. Germline V lookup: CDR1 LGHNA, CDR2 YNFKEQ. Unmatched junction bases numbered 8, after V lost 4 bases and J lost 3 bases. Here the CDR3 DNA reads TGTGCCAGCAGCCCTATCGAGACAGGGGGCGACACCGGGGAGCTGTTTTTT. As protein: CASSPIETGGDTGELFF.

This clone appeared a few times. The chain uses TRBV14 and TRBJ1-2; TRBD1 matches 10 bases. The CDR3 extends over 17 amino acids. CDR1 is SGHDN and CDR2 is FVKESK in the germline V gene. Trimming took 0 bases from V and 4 from J; bases not matched to a gene: 8. The CDR3 DNA reads TGTGCCAGCAGCCAAGATTTTGGCGGGACAGGGGTCTATGGCTACACCTTC. It specifies CASSQDFGGTGVYGYTF.

The V gene is TRBV28, the J gene TRBJ2-7, with D uncertain. The V and J ends lost 3 bases and 0 bases respectively, with 9 bases between them. This CDR3 has 14 amino acids. Per germline, CDR1 MDHEN and CDR2 SYDVKM. The CDR3 protein is CASSFDPSSYEQYF. The CDR3 DNA reads TGTGCCAGCAGTTTTGATCCGAGCTCCTACGAGCAGTACTTC. The full variable domain, rest sourced from reference TRBV28 and TRBJ2-7, is DVKVTQSSRYLVKRTGEKVFLECVQDMDHENMFWYRQDPGLGLRLIYFSYDVKMKEKGDIPEGYSVSREKKERFSLILESASTNQTSMYLCASSFDPSSYEQYFGPGTRLTVT.

The chain couples TRBV11-3 to TRBJ1-1, with 9 bases that match TRBD1. Per the germline V gene, CDR1 is SGHNT and CDR2 is YENEEA. With 4 bases clipped from V and 3 bases from J, the junction kept 6 bases outside the gene matches. CDR3 length: 15 residues. The CDR3 sequence is CASSSDRGTDTEAFF. Here the CDR3 DNA reads TGTGCCAGCAGCTCCGACAGGGGGACGGACACTGAAGCTTTCTTT. Complete variable domain (other parts from reference TRBV11-3 and TRBJ1-1): EAGVVQSPRYKIIEKKQPVAFWCNPISGHNTLYWYLQNLGQGPELLIRYENEEAVDDSQLPKDRFSAERLKGVDSTLKIQPAELGDSAVYLCASSSDRGTDTEAFFGQGTRLTVV.

The V and J genes are TRBV7-9 and TRBJ1-5; a possible D gene is TRBD1 (6 bases). The germline V gene encodes CDR1 SEHNR and CDR2 FQNEAQ (reference sequence). The CDR3 sequence is 17 residues long. The V end lost 0 bases, the J end lost 4 bases, and 16 bases lay between the germline ends. Here the CDR3 DNA reads TGTGCCAGCAGCTTAGCGTGGGGGGCGAAGTGGAATCAGCCCCAGCATTTT. Translating gives CASSLAWGAKWNQPQHF.

This chain connects TRBV5-1 to TRBJ2-2; 8 bases are shared with TRBD1. Losses at the gene ends were 4 bases for V and 4 bases for J; bases not matched to a gene: 9. The CDR3 runs to 16 residues. Germline CDR1 SGHRS, CDR2 YFSETQ. This CDR3 reads CASSHPGQGITGELFF. DNA of the CDR3: TGCGCCAGCAGCCACCCAGGACAGGGTATCACCGGGGAGCTGTTTTTT.

This chain uses TRBV11-2 with TRBJ2-1; 9 bases are shared with TRBD2. Trimming took 0 bases from V and 9 from J; bases not matched to a gene: 6. The CDR3 is made up of 15 amino acids. CDR1 and CDR2 (germline): SGHAT, FQNNGV. The CDR3 DNA is TGTGCCAGCAGCTTAGACCCTAGCGGGGAGACTGAGCAGTTCTTC. This encodes CASSLDPSGETEQFF.

The chain employs TRBV19 and TRBJ2-2, with D tentatively TRBD1 (5 bases). Trimming removed 6 bases at V and 0 bases at J, with 20 bases between. The germline V gene encodes CDR1 LNHDA and CDR2 SQIVND (reference sequence). This CDR3 comprises 18 residues. The chain's CDR3 is CASSPLPSQAANTGELFF. CDR3 in DNA: TGTGCCAGTAGCCCACTCCCGTCACAGGCCGCGAACACCGGGGAGCTGTTTTTT.

The chain has TRBV7-6 and TRBJ2-6, with D possibly called TRBD1 or TRBD2 (5 bases each). The CDR3 has 16 residues. With 4 bases removed from V and 0 bases from J, the gap between germline ends came to 10 bases. Per germline, CDR1 SGHVS and CDR2 FNYEAQ. The CDR3 coding sequence is TGTGCCAGCAGCTCGGGACGGCCCTCTGGGGCCAACGTCCTGACTTTC. Translated: CASSSGRPSGANVLTF.

This clone showed up just once. The chain employs TRBV4-1 and TRBJ2-1; TRBD1 agrees at 9 bases. Germline V gene lookup returns CDR1 MGHRA and CDR2 YSYEKL. With V trimmed by 4 bases and J by 5 bases, 15 bases remained unmatched. The CDR3 covers 18 residues. CDR3 nucleotides: TGCGCCAGCAGCCTCCCCCGAGGTCCGGGACAGGGACACAATGAGCAGTTCTTC. As protein: CASSLPRGPGQGHNEQFF.

The chain is built from TRBV11-3 and TRBJ2-5; TRBD2 aligns across 10 bases. The junction had 3 bases not matched to a gene; V was cut back by 0 bases and J by 5 bases. The CDR3 spans 15 residues. Germline values: CDR1 SGHNT, CDR2 YENEEA. The DNA of the CDR3 is TGTGCCAGCAGCTTAGATGGGACTAGCGCCGAGACCCAGTACTTC. It specifies CASSLDGTSAETQYF.

The J gene is TRBJ1-1, the V gene TRBV20-1; D unclear. The V end was cut by 3 bases, the J end by 4 bases, with 9 bases between. Germline lookup yields CDR1 DFQATT and CDR2 SNEGSKA (reference sequence). The CDR3 consists of 12 residues. The CDR3 spells CSASDAVTEAFF. In nucleotides, the CDR3 is TGCAGTGCTAGTGACGCGGTCACTGAAGCTTTCTTT.

The chain employs TRBV7-2 and TRBJ2-2, with 7 bases lining up with TRBD2. The CDR3 length is 15 residues. Trimming removed 4 bases from V and 3 bases from J; junction bases left unmatched: 5. CDR1 SGHTA and CDR2 FQGNSA come from the germline V gene. CDR3 amino acids: CASSSFAGDTGELFF. CDR3 bases: TGTGCCAGCAGCTCCTTTGCGGGGGACACCGGGGAGCTGTTTTTT.